Below are 21 T cell receptor beta chains sequenced from a single sample in a study of Ad26.COV2.S vaccination and SARS-CoV-2 variants. Sequencing used immunoSEQ multiplex PCR; TCRdb keeps in-frame clones, though not all of them. The data show more than 350,000 clones, approximately 90% seen once. Treatment indicated: about 20 received Ad26.COV2.S at low or high dose, single or two shots; 5 received placebo; per-sample allocation not given. Day 63 after the first injection of vaccine or placebo was the sampling time. Specimen: peripheral blood, collected in a trial of Ad26.COV2.S vaccine versus placebo. The receptors were sampled from a person between 18 and 65 years old who received the Ad26.COV2.S COVID-19 vaccine or a placebo.

The chain has TRBV6-5 and TRBJ1-4; D possibly corresponds to TRBD1 (5 bases). The CDR3 has 12 amino acids. Trimming shortened V by 8 bases and J by 8 bases, and 12 bases separated the two germline ends. Germline CDR1 reads MNHEY; CDR2 reads SVGAGI. The CDR3 DNA follows: TGTGCCAGCTCCGCAGGGAGGGAAAAACTGTTTTTT. This codes for CASSAGREKLFF.

The J gene is TRBJ2-1, the V gene TRBV7-9; 11 bases align to TRBD2. From germline, CDR1 is SEHNR and CDR2 FQNEAQ (reference sequence). J lost 3 bases, V lost 4 bases, and 8 bases had no gene match. The CDR3 contains 17 residues. DNA for the CDR3: TGTGCCAGCAGCTCTCCGACTAGCGGGGATAACTACAATGAGCAGTTCTTC. Its protein is CASSSPTSGDNYNEQFF.

The rearrangement uses TRBV5-4 and TRBJ1-4, with D possibly TRBD1 on 5 matching bases. Trimming left V 0 bases short and J 4 bases short, with 10 bases between. CDR1 is SGHNT, CDR2 YYREEE, per germline (reference sequence). The length of the CDR3 is 15 residues. The CDR3 here is CASSLAGFGNEKLFF. Written as DNA, the CDR3 is TGTGCCAGCAGCTTGGCAGGGTTCGGTAATGAAAAACTGTTTTTT.

The gene calls are TRBV18 and TRBJ1-1, with 7 bases lining up with TRBD1. The length of the CDR3 is 15 residues. CDR1 and CDR2 (germline): KGHSH, LQKENI. V lost 6 bases, J lost 5 bases, and 12 bases stayed unmatched. CDR3 in DNA: TGTGCCAGCTCGAGAGCAGCAGGGGGTTGGACTGAAGCTTTCTTT. Translating gives CASSRAAGGWTEAFF.

This clone has only a few counts. The V gene is TRBV19, the J gene TRBJ1-4, with D uncertain. V shed 5 bases and J shed 3 bases, with 7 bases lying between them. Germline V CDR1 and CDR2: LNHDA, SQIVND (reference sequence). This CDR3 is 13 amino acids long. CDR3 coding DNA: TGTGCCAGTAGTCCCATGCCTAATGAAAAACTGTTTTTT. Translated, it gives CASSPMPNEKLFF. Drawing the rest from reference TRBV19 and TRBJ1-4, the complete variable domain is DGGITQSPKYLFRKEGQNVTLSCEQNLNHDAMYWYRQDPGQGLRLIYYSQIVNDFQKGDIAEGYSVSREKKESFPLTVTSAQKNPTAFYLCASSPMPNEKLFFGSGTQLSVL.

The V call is TRBV12-1, the J call TRBJ1-5. TRBV12-1 is a recognized pseudogene. This CDR3 is built from 17 residues. The CDR3 DNA is TGTGCCAGCAGCTTTGCAGGTCAGTGCGAAGTAAATCAGCCCCAGCATTTT. Protein sequence: CASSFAGQCEVNQPQHF.

V gene TRBV7-9 combines with J gene TRBJ1-4, with D possibly being TRBD1 (5 bases). The CDR3 consists of 13 residues. Germline V lookup: CDR1 SEHNR, CDR2 FQNEAQ (reference sequence). The V end was cut by 3 bases, the J end by 7 bases, with 9 bases between. The CDR3 sequence: CASSLVGAEKLFF. In DNA form, the CDR3 reads TGTGCCAGCAGCTTGGTAGGGGCTGAAAAACTGTTTTTT. Together with reference TRBV7-9 and TRBJ1-4, the CDR3 gives the full variable domain: DTGVSQNPRHKITKRGQNVTFRCDPISEHNRLYWYRQTLGQGPEFLTYFQNEAQLEKSRLLSDRFSAERPKGSFSTLEIQRTEQGDSAMYLCASSLVGAEKLFFGSGTQLSVL.

This chain links TRBV2 with TRBJ1-5; D unresolved. CDR1 SNHLY and CDR2 FYNNEI come from the germline V gene. CDR3 length equals 11 residues. V lost 7 bases and J 9 bases, leaving 10 bases between the germline ends. CDR3 residues: CASTTMGPQHF. Here the CDR3 DNA reads TGTGCCAGCACTACTATGGGGCCCCAGCATTTT. The whole variable domain, remainder taken from reference TRBV2 and TRBJ1-5, is EPEVTQTPSHQVTQMGQEVILRCVPISNHLYFYWYRQILGQKVEFLVSFYNNEISEKSEIFDDQFSVERPDGSNFTLKIRSTKLEDSAMYFCASTTMGPQHFGDGTRLSIL.

This chain joins TRBV6-1 and TRBJ2-1; no clear D gene. The V end lost 2 bases, the J end lost 5 bases, and 7 bases lay between the germline ends. The length of the CDR3 is 13 residues. Germline CDR1 is MNHNS and CDR2 is SASEGT. The CDR3 coding sequence is TGTGCCAGCAGTGAATTTCCTGACAATGAGCAGTTCTTC. This codes for CASSEFPDNEQFF.

CDR3 sequence reads: CAISESRLAGELFF. CDR3 nucleotides: TGTGCCATCAGTGAGTCTCGGCTAGCCGGGGAGCTGTTTTTT. The genes are TRBV10-3 and TRBJ2-2; D unclear. Germline CDR1 is ENHRY and CDR2 is SYGVKD. The CDR3 totals 14 residues. Trimming took 0 bases from V and 6 from J, leaving 8 bases between them.

The chain links TRBV5-6 to TRBJ2-2; weak D call: TRBD2 (5 bases). The CDR3 contains 14 residues. Germline V gene lookup returns CDR1 SGHDT and CDR2 YYEEEE. V dropped 0 bases and J dropped 7 bases, with 10 bases sitting between them. The DNA of the CDR3 is TGTGCCAGCAGCTTGGTACCGAGCGGCGGGGAGCTGTTTTTT. This gives the protein CASSLVPSGGELFF.

This chain connects TRBV19 to TRBJ2-1; 8 bases are a match to TRBD2. After removal of 2 bases from V and 7 bases from J, the junction contained 10 bases not matched to a gene. This CDR3 comprises 16 residues. Looked up from germline, CDR1 is LNHDA and CDR2 is SQIVND (reference sequence). The DNA for the CDR3 is TGTGCCAGTAGTATAAAACCAGCGGGAGCTTGGAATGAGCAGTTCTTC. The encoded protein is CASSIKPAGAWNEQFF.

This chain connects TRBV19 to TRBJ2-2; 11 bases line up with TRBD1. Germline CDR1 is LNHDA and CDR2 is SQIVND (reference sequence). J was trimmed by 7 bases and V by 3 bases; bases with no gene match: 4. The CDR3 has 15 amino acids. The CDR3 spells CASSMGTGGFGELFF. The CDR3 nucleotides are TGTGCCAGTAGTATGGGGACAGGGGGATTCGGGGAGCTGTTTTTT.

The chain links TRBV25-1 to TRBJ2-3; a possible D gene is TRBD1 (6 bases). This CDR3 region has 14 residues. Trimming took off 4 bases at V and 7 bases at J, with 15 bases between the two ends. The germline CDR1 and CDR2 sequences are MGHDK and SYGVNS. The DNA for the CDR3 is TGTGCCAGCAGTGTATCACAGGGCAGAAATACGCAGTATTTT. It translates to CASSVSQGRNTQYF.

The rearrangement uses TRBV7-9 and TRBJ2-1; D is uncertain. There are 13 residues in the CDR3. With 1 base removed from V and 10 bases from J, the gap between germline ends came to 11 bases. Germline CDR1 is SEHNR and CDR2 is FQNEAQ (reference sequence). CDR3: CASSLGVEPEQFF. DNA of the CDR3: TGTGCCAGCAGCTTAGGAGTAGAACCAGAGCAGTTCTTC. The full variable domain, completed using reference TRBV7-9 and TRBJ2-1, is DTGVSQNPRHKITKRGQNVTFRCDPISEHNRLYWYRQTLGQGPEFLTYFQNEAQLEKSRLLSDRFSAERPKGSFSTLEIQRTEQGDSAMYLCASSLGVEPEQFFGPGTRLTVL.

The rearrangement joins TRBV11-3 to TRBJ2-5; 7 nucleotides line up with TRBD1. V dropped 1 base and J dropped 5; count of bases not matched to a gene: 4. The germline V gene encodes CDR1 SGHNT and CDR2 YENEEA. The CDR3 length is 14 residues. The chain's CDR3 is CASSLARGSETQYF. CDR3 sequence (DNA): TGTGCCAGCAGCTTAGCCAGGGGGTCGGAGACCCAGTACTTC.

The rearrangement links TRBV7-3 to TRBJ2-1, with 9 bases aligning to TRBD2. Germline V lookup: CDR1 SGHTA, CDR2 FQGTGA. V was pared by 2 bases and J by 4 bases, with 6 bases of the junction left unmatched. The CDR3 totals 16 residues. CDR3 sequence (DNA): TGTGCCAGCAGCTTATTTGCTACTAGCGGGTACAATGAGCAGTTCTTC. This sequence encodes CASSLFATSGYNEQFF.

J is TRBJ1-5 and V is TRBV4-2; D is ambiguous. CDR1 LGHNA and CDR2 YNFKEQ come from the germline V gene. The V gene lost 0 bases and the J gene lost 6 bases, with 6 bases spanning the gap. The length of the CDR3 is 13 residues. The CDR3 loop reads CASSQDVGQPQHF. CDR3 nucleotide sequence: TGTGCCAGCAGCCAAGATGTCGGTCAGCCCCAGCATTTT.

The rearrangement uses TRBV12-3 or TRBV12-4 and TRBJ2-7, with TRBD1 matching 7 bases. Trimming cost V 5 bases and J 3 bases; bases outside gene matches: 4. The CDR3 is made up of 13 amino acids. The CDR3 DNA reads as TGTGCCAGCAGTCCGACAGGGCTCTACGAGCAGTACTTC. This translates into CASSPTGLYEQYF.

The chain uses TRBV3-1 (or the pseudogene TRBV3-2) and TRBJ2-5, with 15 bases identical to TRBD2. This CDR3 has 21 amino acids. V trimming: 4 bases; J trimming: 5 bases; junction bases outside the gene matches: 20. Germline loops: CDR1 LGHDT, CDR2 YNNKEL (reference sequence). CDR3 protein: CASSRRPGLAGGPGLVETQYF. Written as DNA, the CDR3 is TGTGCCAGCAGCCGGAGACCTGGACTAGCGGGAGGGCCAGGGCTGGTCGAGACCCAGTACTTC.

The chain combines TRBV6-6 with TRBJ2-1; 8 positions match TRBD2. Germline lookup yields CDR1 MNHNY and CDR2 SVGAGI (reference sequence). The ends lost 0 bases at V and 4 bases at J; junction bases unmatched: 2. The CDR3 extends over 15 amino acids. For the CDR3, the DNA is TGTGCCAGCAGTTACTCGGCTAGCGGGTACAATGAGCAGTTCTTC. This sequence encodes CASSYSASGYNEQFF.